These T cell receptor beta chains were read from a single sample in a study of cytomegalovirus exposure and HLA in healthy donors. TCRdb's copy holds only in-frame clones and misses some; the assay was immunoSEQ multiplex PCR. The table lists approximately 130,000 clones, around 81% of them singletons. The material sequenced was PBMCs. These receptors were collected from a middle-aged woman in good health and CMV-seronegative. Each CDR3 is given with its conserved first and last residue. Fields, in order: V gene, J gene, clone size, D gene, CDR3 protein, CDR3 DNA. D genes are given only for firm matches. Not all rows give a size; the values are once, few, many and, for expanded clones, a class.

>TRBV14|TRBJ2-7|-|TRBD1
CASSQESARGLNEQYF
TGTGCCAGCAGCCAAGAAAGCGCCAGGGGGCTTAACGAGCAGTACTTC
>TRBV11-2|TRBJ2-5|once|TRBD1
CASSKRTGQETQYF
TGTGCCAGCAGCAAAAGGACAGGTCAAGAGACCCAGTACTTC
>TRBV6-5|TRBJ1-4|-|TRBD1
CASGRQGAGEKLFF
TGTGCCAGCGGACGACAGGGGGCAGGTGAAAAACTGTTTTTT
>TRBV5-1|TRBJ2-7|-|TRBD2
CASSELAGGPSSYEQYF
TGCGCCAGCAGCGAACTAGCGGGAGGGCCCAGCTCCTACGAGCAGTACTTC
>TRBV2|TRBJ2-1|few|TRBD2
CASSEGLLAGGLGEQFF
TGTGCCAGCAGTGAAGGCTTACTAGCGGGGGGATTGGGTGAGCAGTTCTTC
>TRBV28|TRBJ2-1|-|TRBD1
CASSSGQGQWDSEQFF
TGTGCCAGCAGCAGTGGACAGGGTCAATGGGACAGTGAGCAGTTCTTC
>TRBV5-4|TRBJ1-1|-|TRBD1
CASSFPRGANTEAFF
TGTGCCAGCAGCTTTCCCAGGGGGGCCAACACTGAAGCTTTCTTT
>TRBV30|TRBJ2-5|once|TRBD2
CAWSVRGGRGGKTQYF
TGTGCCTGGAGTGTACGGGGGGGGCGAGGCGGGAAGACCCAGTACTTC
>TRBV7-9|TRBJ1-5|-|TRBD1
CASSLGTGSNQPQHF
TGTGCCAGCAGCTTAGGGACAGGTAGCAATCAGCCCCAGCATTTT
>TRBV6-5|TRBJ1-4|-|TRBD1
CASRPDRGRNEKLFF
TGTGCCAGCAGACCCGACAGGGGGCGCAATGAAAAACTGTTTTTT
>TRBV19|TRBJ2-7|-|TRBD2
CASSKPGLAGFYEQYF
TGTGCCAGTAGTAAACCGGGACTAGCGGGATTCTACGAGCAGTACTTC
>TRBV9|TRBJ2-1|once|TRBD2
CASSVELRGKQFF
TGTGCCAGCAGCGTAGAACTGCGGGGGAAGCAGTTCTTC
>TRBV6-1|TRBJ2-7|-|-
CASSEASGHISYEQYF
TGTGCCAGCAGTGAAGCCTCGGGACACATCTCCTACGAGCAGTACTTC
>TRBV28|TRBJ2-6|-|-
CASSWGVNVLTF
TGTGCCAGCAGTTGGGGAGTCAACGTCCTGACTTTC
>TRBV5-1|TRBJ2-7|-|-
CASSLASGLPYEQYF
TGCGCCAGCAGCTTGGCATCAGGGCTCCCCTACGAGCAGTACTTC
>TRBV5-4|TRBJ1-2|-|-
CASSLQQQGMAGYTF
TGTGCCAGCAGCTTACAACAGCAGGGAATGGCTGGCTACACCTTC